A single sample is the source of the 27 T cell receptor beta chains below, sequenced in a study of CD8 T cells in ankylosing spondylitis (dated by TCRdb to the late 2010s). The method behind the library was 5' RACE. Instrument on record: Illumina HiSeq 2500. The public reads were quality trimmed at Q25 with fastp and then assembled into clones with MiXCR by TCRdb, keeping productive beta chains. Every CDR3 protein is listed once, alongside the most common genes and DNA of its rows. The sample yields approximately 100,000 distinct CDR3 sequences; around 24% were counted once. Jointly, the top ten make up 12% of the sample. Sequencing used synovial fluid, either unsorted or a sorted T cell fraction (not recorded which). These TCRs come from a male donor with ankylosing spondylitis.

J is TRBJ2-1 and V is TRBV5-6; D may be TRBD2 (6 bases). Between the trimmed V and J ends, which lost 4 bases and 5 bases, there was a span of 10 bases. The germline gives CDR1 SGHDT, CDR2 YYEEEE. The CDR3 contains 13 residues. In nucleotides, the CDR3 is TGTGCCAGCAGCCCGGGACTCAACAATGAGCAGTTCTTC. Amino acid sequence: CASSPGLNNEQFF.

The CDR3 region is CASSLEAEETQYF. CDR3 nucleotide sequence: TGTGCCAGCAGCTTAGAGGCGGAGGAGACCCAGTACTTC. The chain couples TRBV7-2 to TRBJ2-5, with D hard to call. There are 13 residues in the CDR3. Germline CDR1 reads SGHTA; CDR2 reads FQGNSA. Trimming cost V 1 base and J 5 bases, with 8 bases left between them.

The genes are TRBV12-3 or TRBV12-4 and TRBJ1-6; maybe TRBD1 (5 bases). This CDR3 region has 14 residues. V lost 3 bases, J lost 9 bases, and 12 bases lay in between. The CDR3 is CASSFAGTTSPLHF. The CDR3 region has the DNA TGTGCCAGCAGTTTTGCAGGGACGACTTCACCCCTCCACTTT.

This rearrangement joins TRBV18 to TRBJ2-7; TRBD2 matches 8 bases. Germline lookup yields CDR1 KGHSH and CDR2 LQKENI. Germline trimming cut 5 bases from V and 2 bases from J; bases unmatched to any gene: 11. The CDR3 length is 16 residues. The CDR3 bases are TGTGCCAGCTCAAAACCTAGCGGGTCCCGTCCCTACGAGCAGTACTTC. This codes for CASSKPSGSRPYEQYF.

The chain is built from TRBV2 and TRBJ1-1; D unclear. Trimming took off 6 bases at V and 4 bases at J, with 9 bases between the two ends. Germline loops: CDR1 SNHLY, CDR2 FYNNEI. There are 12 residues in the CDR3. Here the CDR3 reads CASSAWATEAFF. Written as DNA, the CDR3 is TGTGCCAGCAGCGCATGGGCCACTGAAGCTTTCTTT. Based on the CDR3 plus reference TRBV2 and TRBJ1-1, the full variable domain is EPEVTQTPSHQVTQMGQEVILRCVPISNHLYFYWYRQILGQKVEFLVSFYNNEISEKSEIFDDQFSVERPDGSNFTLKIRSTKLEDSAMYFCASSAWATEAFFGQGTRLTVV.

The chain is built from TRBV5-1 and TRBJ1-3; D remains unclear. The germline gives CDR1 SGHRS, CDR2 YFSETQ. V was shortened by 4 bases and J by 0 bases, with 20 bases between the two germline ends. The CDR3 runs 18 residues. CDR3 region: CASSRSGMQGVSGNTIYF. Written as DNA, the CDR3 is TGCGCCAGCAGCCGATCCGGGATGCAAGGAGTCTCTGGAAACACCATATATTTT.

This clonotype was counted between two and nine times. The DNA for the CDR3 is TGCGCCAGCCGGACTAGCGGACGCACCGGGGAGCTGTTTTTT. Translating it yields CASRTSGRTGELFF. The chain links TRBV5-1 to TRBJ2-2; 10 bases fit TRBD2. V shed 7 bases and J 4 bases; nucleotides not matched to a gene: 4. The CDR3 is made up of 14 amino acids. Germline V gene data show CDR1 as SGHRS and CDR2 as YFSETQ. Full variable domain (missing parts from reference TRBV5-1 and TRBJ2-2): KAGVTQTPRYLIKTRGQQVTLSCSPISGHRSVSWYQQTPGQGLQFLFEYFSETQRNKGNFPGRFSGRQFSNSRSEMNVSTLELGDSALYLCASRTSGRTGELFFGEGSRLTVL.

The V and J genes are TRBV7-8 and TRBJ1-2; the D gene is possibly TRBD1 (6 bases). Germline V gene lookup returns CDR1 SGHVS and CDR2 FQNEAQ. The CDR3 totals 16 residues. Trimming left V 5 bases short and J 8 bases short, with 24 bases between. The CDR3 here is CASSIQGLVNTMGYTF. Here the CDR3 DNA reads TGTGCCAGCAGCATACAGGGTTTAGTAAATACTATGGGCTACACCTTC.

The chain employs TRBV7-2 and TRBJ2-1, with D perhaps TRBD2 (5 bases). Trimming removed 1 base from V and 6 bases from J, with 13 bases in between. Germline CDR1 is SGHTA and CDR2 is FQGNSA. This CDR3 is built from 15 residues. The CDR3 is CASSLDLARVNEQFF. CDR3 DNA sequence: TGTGCCAGCAGCTTAGATCTAGCCCGAGTCAATGAGCAGTTCTTC.

On this clonotype itself: One end of the junction fails to match germline, which may point to a read error. This sequence joins TRBV12-3 or TRBV12-4 and TRBJ2-5; 8 bases map to TRBD1. The CDR3 runs 17 residues. For the CDR3, the DNA is TGTGCCTGCAGCAAATTAAAAGGACAGGGTCTTAAGGAGACCCAGTACTTC. Translated: CACSKLKGQGLKETQYF.

The chain links TRBV7-9 to TRBJ2-7; TRBD2 matches 12 bases. V lost 5 bases and J lost 4; bases outside the gene matches: 6. CDR3 length equals 15 residues. From germline, CDR1 is SEHNR and CDR2 FQNEAQ (reference sequence). The CDR3 sequence: CASSRLGTSGYEQYF. The CDR3 DNA reads as TGTGCCAGCAGCAGACTAGGGACTAGCGGGTACGAGCAGTACTTC.

This clonotype was observed a few times. The CDR3 DNA reads as TGTGCCAGCGCTTACAGCTACACTGAAGCTTTCTTT. Amino acids: CASAYSYTEAFF. The gene calls are TRBV11-2 and TRBJ1-1; no reliable D call. Germline V gives CDR1 SGHAT, CDR2 FQNNGV. There are 12 residues in the CDR3. V was shortened by 8 bases and J by 3 bases, with 10 bases between the two germline ends.

This chain uses TRBV20-1 with TRBJ2-5; possibly TRBD2 for D (6 bases). The germline V and J ends were trimmed by 6 bases and 4 bases, with 12 bases remaining between them. The CDR3 covers 12 residues. Germline lookup yields CDR1 DFQATT and CDR2 SNEGSKA (reference sequence). The CDR3 here is CSANGGSETQYF. The CDR3 nucleotides are TGCAGTGCCAACGGGGGTTCAGAGACCCAGTACTTC.

This clonotype was observed a few times. One junction end disagrees with the germline gene, perhaps due to a read error. The chain has TRBV7-2 and TRBJ2-7; D not certain. The CDR3 is 15 amino acids. Germline CDR1 is SGHTA and CDR2 is FQGNSA. CDR3 sequence (DNA): TGTGCCAGCAGCTTAGCGGTCTATACCTCCCACGAGCAGTACTTC. It specifies CASSLAVYTSHEQYF.

This clonotype was seen a few times. V is TRBV7-8 and J is TRBJ1-5; 8 nucleotides match TRBD1. The J segment lost 1 base and the V segment lost 5 bases, leaving 4 bases of the junction unmatched. Germline CDR1 SGHVS, CDR2 FQNEAQ. CDR3 length equals 15 residues. CDR3 DNA sequence: TGTGCCAGCAGCCAGACAGGGGAGAGCAATCAGCCCCAGCATTTT. Its translation: CASSQTGESNQPQHF. Variable domain in full (rest from reference TRBV7-8 and TRBJ1-5): GAGVSQSPRYKVAKRGQDVALRCDPISGHVSLFWYQQALGQGPEFLTYFQNEAQLDKSGLPSDRFFAERPEGSVSTLKIQRTQQEDSAVYLCASSQTGESNQPQHFGDGTRLSIL.

In its sample, this clonotype was seen many times. The chain combines TRBV6-1 with TRBJ1-5, with D perhaps TRBD1 (5 bases). Deletions cut 4 bases from V and 6 bases from J, with 19 bases between. The CDR3 runs 16 residues. CDR1 is MNHNS, CDR2 SASEGT, per germline. CDR3 loop: CASSALSVGEAQPQHF. DNA for the CDR3: TGTGCCAGCAGTGCCTTAAGTGTGGGGGAAGCTCAGCCCCAGCATTTT.

Many counts were recorded for this clonotype. This chain links TRBV4-1 with TRBJ1-5; D might be TRBD1 (5 bases). V lost 4 bases to trimming and J lost 4 bases, with 8 bases between them. Germline V lookup: CDR1 MGHRA, CDR2 YSYEKL. This CDR3 is built from 13 residues. The CDR3, as DNA: TGCGCCAGCAGCCGGGGGATAAATCAGCCCCAGCATTTT. Residues: CASSRGINQPQHF.

This clonotype was recorded a few times. The chain is built from TRBV24-1 and TRBJ2-7, with 8 bases matching TRBD2. The V segment lost 2 bases and the J segment 0 bases; nucleotides outside the gene matches: 11. Looked up from germline, CDR1 is KGHDR and CDR2 is SFDVKD. The CDR3 covers 18 residues. The CDR3 spells CATSDSRGDSGASYEQYF. In DNA, the CDR3 is TGTGCCACCAGTGATTCCCGGGGAGATAGCGGGGCCTCCTACGAGCAGTACTTC.

The J gene is TRBJ2-5, the V gene TRBV29-1, with D perhaps matching TRBD1 (5 bases). This CDR3 is 14 amino acids long. V was pared by 1 base and J by 5 bases, with 14 bases between. Germline-derived CDR1 and CDR2 are SQVTM and ANQGSEA. CDR3 nucleotides: TGCAGCGTTGAAGGTCCCGTTAAGGGGGAGACCCAGTACTTC. It yields the protein CSVEGPVKGETQYF.

This clonotype occurred many times. The V and J genes are TRBV3-1 and TRBJ2-7; 8 bases agree with TRBD2. The junction had 9 bases not matched to a gene; V was cut back by 1 base and J by 7 bases. CDR1 and CDR2 (germline): LGHDT, YNNKEL (reference sequence). This CDR3 is 15 amino acids long. CDR3 coding DNA: TGTGCCAGCAGCCAAGGGTCCGGGAGGGCCCGTGAGCAGTACTTC. Its translation: CASSQGSGRAREQYF.

J is TRBJ1-2 and V is TRBV4-2, with D uncertain. In germline, CDR1 is LGHNA, CDR2 YNFKEQ. Trimming stripped 0 bases from V and 4 bases from J, with 9 bases between. This CDR3 spans 14 amino acids. DNA for the CDR3: TGTGCCAGCAGCCAAGACCGGTTATCCTATGGCTACACCTTC. Its protein product is CASSQDRLSYGYTF.

This clonotype was seen a few times. CDR3 bases: TGTGCCACCGGGGCAGGCGGGAGGGCGACAGATACGCAGTATTTT. Protein sequence: CATGAGGRATDTQYF. The chain employs TRBV24-1 and TRBJ2-3; 9 bases map to TRBD2. Looked up from germline, CDR1 is KGHDR and CDR2 is SFDVKD. V shed 9 bases and J 3 bases; nucleotides not matched to a gene: 9. The CDR3 length is 15 residues.

The CDR3 coding sequence is TGTGCCAGCAGCCCCCCAGGGGACCGAAATCAGCCCCAGCATTTT. It is translated as CASSPPGDRNQPQHF. The chain combines TRBV7-9 with TRBJ1-5; D is possibly TRBD1 (6 bases). Per germline, CDR1 SEHNR and CDR2 FQNEAQ (reference sequence). The V gene lost 5 bases and the J gene lost 4 bases, with 15 bases spanning the gap. The CDR3 is 15 amino acids.

This clonotype has at least ten counts. The chain uses TRBV7-9 and TRBJ2-3; D possibly corresponds to TRBD2 (6 bases). Germline assignment: CDR1 SEHNR and CDR2 FQNEAQ (reference sequence). V gave up 3 bases and J gave up 2 bases, with 9 bases separating them. The CDR3 has 14 residues. CDR3 in DNA: TGTGCCAGCAGCTTGTCTAGCGCCACAGATACGCAGTATTTT. It encodes CASSLSSATDTQYF.

This clonotype was counted at least ten times. The chain links TRBV24-1 to TRBJ2-1; no clear D gene. Germline values: CDR1 KGHDR, CDR2 SFDVKD. The CDR3 is made up of 15 amino acids. Trimming took 2 bases from V and 8 from J, leaving 15 bases between them. CDR3 amino acids: CATSDSLGLLHEQFF. In DNA, the CDR3 is TGTGCCACCAGTGATTCCCTTGGCCTGCTCCATGAGCAGTTCTTC.

This clonotype was recorded only once. The genes are TRBV28 and TRBJ1-1; 8 nucleotides match TRBD1. From germline, CDR1 is MDHEN and CDR2 SYDVKM. This CDR3 is 14 amino acids long. V lost 3 bases, J lost 6 bases, and 6 bases stayed unmatched. CDR3 nucleotide sequence: TGTGCCAGCAGTTTGGCAGGGGGCGCGGCTGAAGCTTTCTTT. It yields the protein CASSLAGGAAEAFF. Full variable domain (outside the CDR3, taken from reference TRBV28 and TRBJ1-1): DVKVTQSSRYLVKRTGEKVFLECVQDMDHENMFWYRQDPGLGLRLIYFSYDVKMKEKGDIPEGYSVSREKKERFSLILESASTNQTSMYLCASSLAGGAAEAFFGQGTRLTVV.

The chain combines TRBV6-1 with TRBJ1-4, with D possibly being TRBD1 (5 bases). CDR1 is MNHNS, CDR2 SASEGT, per germline. CDR3 length equals 14 residues. The germline V and J ends were trimmed by 5 bases and 4 bases, with 11 bases remaining between them. The CDR3 sequence: CASSIGVINEKLFF. As DNA, the CDR3 is TGTGCCAGCAGTATAGGGGTAATTAATGAAAAACTGTTTTTT.